This TCR beta chain originates from a study of blood T cell repertoires in COVID-19. Looking at the study overall: From the United States, Italy and Spain came samples of acute and convalescent COVID-19. In each case, the material was cDNA or gDNA derived from T cells, B-cell-depleted T cells, or PBMCs.

Trimming stripped 5 bases from V and 4 bases from J, with 17 bases between. The germline gives CDR1 MNHEY, CDR2 SMNVEV (reference sequence). The CDR3 length is 16 residues. As originally analysed: Quantification of nucleated cells was approximated via reference gene primer amplification. Measured with immunoSEQ multiplex PCR; TCRdb has only the in-frame clones, and not every one. That table supplies the V and J calls and clone size; D and trimming were determined from the DNA. The sample contains approximately 170,000 clones, around four fifths of which appear only once. Seattle cases were enrolled at active infection and followed longitudinally.

The sequenced material came from peripheral blood. The J gene is TRBJ2-2, the V gene TRBV27, with D possibly being TRBD2 (5 bases). This receptor was obtained from a woman in her 70s with COVID-19, enrolled during active disease. The CDR3: CASSPHSVAGTGELFF. The DNA for the CDR3 is TGTGCCAGCAGTCCCCACTCAGTTGCGGGCACCGGGGAGCTGTTTTTT.